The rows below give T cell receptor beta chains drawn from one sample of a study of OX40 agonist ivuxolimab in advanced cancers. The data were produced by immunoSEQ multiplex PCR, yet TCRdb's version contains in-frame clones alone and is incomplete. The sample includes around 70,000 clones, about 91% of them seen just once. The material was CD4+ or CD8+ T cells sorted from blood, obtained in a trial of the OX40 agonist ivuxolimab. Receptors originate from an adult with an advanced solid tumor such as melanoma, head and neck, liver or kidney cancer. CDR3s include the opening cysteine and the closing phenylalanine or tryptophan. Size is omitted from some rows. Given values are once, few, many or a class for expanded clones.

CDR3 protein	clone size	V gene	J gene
CASSRQGARYTF	NA	TRBV6-6	TRBJ1-2
CASSSTGLGHYGYTF	NA	TRBV28	TRBJ1-2
CASSGLPGQGAYGYTF	NA	TRBV19	TRBJ1-2
CASSAGTGGVETQYF	NA	TRBV9	TRBJ2-5
CASSQPRLARAQETQYF	NA	TRBV14	TRBJ2-5
CASSLGDTQYF	NA	TRBV28	TRBJ2-3
CASSLGEGHNEQFF	once	TRBV11-3	TRBJ2-1
CASSSGTGTYNEQFF	NA	TRBV7-8	TRBJ2-1
CAISESGGQETQYF	NA	TRBV10-3	TRBJ2-5
CAWTRFKNTEAFF	NA	TRBV30	TRBJ1-1